The 5 T cell receptor beta chains below were found in one sample sequenced in a study of tumor and adjacent non-tumor tissue in lung cancer. A modified ARM-PCR protocol with three rounds of nested PCR amplified TCRbeta. TCRdb analysed the multiplex PCR reads with MiXCR anew, one entry per CDR3 protein. Here the sample spans tens of thousands of distinct CDR3 sequences, 64% being singletons. No cell sorting was done before RNA was extracted from the tissue. Distant lung tissue was collected more than 3 cm away from the tumor edge. Source material: distant non-tumor lung tissue. The receptors come from a woman in her sixties or seventies with non-small cell lung cancer.

This clonotype was counted many times. V gene TRBV30 combines with J gene TRBJ2-7; TRBD2 might be the D (6 bases). This CDR3 is 13 amino acids long. The V gene lost 3 bases and the J gene lost 6 bases, with 15 bases spanning the gap. From germline, CDR1 is GTSNPN and CDR2 SVGIG (reference sequence). The CDR3 protein is CAWRNTGGLEQYF. For the CDR3, the DNA is TGTGCCTGGAGGAACACTGGGGGACTCGAGCAGTACTTC.

As concerns this clonotype: A clone one base away is much larger, so this may be a read error. The CDR3 spells CASSPSGGADTQYF. The CDR3, as DNA: TGTGCCAGCAGCCCTTCGGGTGGGGCAGATACGCAGTATTTT. The chain couples TRBV28 to TRBJ2-3; no firm D call. Germline V gene lookup returns CDR1 MDHEN and CDR2 SYDVKM. V was pared by 6 bases and J by 4 bases, with 14 bases between. This CDR3 comprises 14 residues.

Notes on this clonotype: A read error may be the cause here, since a much bigger clone is one base away. The chain employs TRBV7-9 and TRBJ2-3; D may be TRBD2 (5 bases). The CDR3 contains 17 residues. V dropped 6 bases and J dropped 2 bases, with 21 bases sitting between them. Germline-derived CDR1 and CDR2 are SEHNR and FQNEAQ (reference sequence). CDR3 sequence (DNA): TGTGCCAGCAGTCTAGGCGTAGCGTTCGGTCTCACAGATACGCAGTATTTT. This translates into CASSLGVAFGLTDTQYF.

Concerning this clonotype: This may come from a read error, since a much larger clone is one base off. The V gene is TRBV28, the J gene TRBJ2-5, with 14 nucleotides matching TRBD2. Germline V lookup: CDR1 MDHEN, CDR2 SYDVKM. This CDR3 is 16 amino acids long. The CDR3 spells CASSLTSGRARETHYF. The CDR3 nucleotides are TGTGCCAGCAGCCTGACTAGCGGGAGGGCCAGGGAGACCCACTACTTC.

There are a few counts of this clonotype. Possible read error: a much larger clone is one base away. This chain connects TRBV11-2 to TRBJ1-1, with a possible D match to TRBD1 (5 bases). The V gene lost 7 bases and the J gene lost 0 bases, with 9 bases spanning the gap. CDR3 length: 13 residues. The V gene's germline CDR1 is SGHAT and CDR2 FQNNGV. The CDR3 loop reads CASNQTVNTEAFF. CDR3 sequence (DNA): TGTGCCAGCAACCAGACAGTGAACACTGAAGCTTTCTTT.